Presented here are 24 T cell receptor beta chains from one specimen sequenced in a study of regulatory T cells in long-lasting Graves disease. Building of the TCR beta libraries involved iRepertoire HTBI primers and Arm-PCR of CDR3 regions. TCRdb re-called the multiplex PCR reads through MiXCR, storing one row per CDR3 protein. The sample holds a few hundred thousand distinct CDR3 sequences, about 20% seen once. Sample time point: newly diagnosed GD, antithyroid drugs for less than 3 months. PBMCs were the source of the RNA used for TCR sequencing. This sample was shared with a second study, whose subject was T cells in Graves' hyperthyroidism and ophthalmopathy.

The sample was peripheral blood mononuclear cells (PBMCs), taken at new diagnosis, from a patient treated with antithyroid drugs. The receptors shown here come from a woman aged 30 to 39 with Graves disease.

This clonotype showed up many times. The gene calls are TRBV11-1 and TRBJ1-1; unclear D gene. Between the trimmed V and J ends, which lost 5 bases and 1 base, there was a span of 8 bases. Germline V gives CDR1 SGHAT, CDR2 FQDESV (reference sequence). The CDR3 runs to 13 residues. CDR3 amino acids: CASSQTPNTEAFF. The CDR3 DNA reads as TGTGCCAGCAGCCAGACACCGAACACTGAAGCTTTCTTT.

This clonotype was seen ten or more times. V gene TRBV7-8 combines with J gene TRBJ1-1; D is unresolved. The germline V and J ends were trimmed by 1 base and 4 bases, with 7 bases remaining between them. From germline, CDR1 is SGHVS and CDR2 FQNEAQ. CDR3 length: 13 amino acids. As DNA, the CDR3 is TGTGCCAGCAGCTTAGTGTGGGGCACTGAAGCTTTCTTT. Translation gives CASSLVWGTEAFF.

The table lists this clonotype with many counts. This sequence joins TRBV2 and TRBJ2-3; 7 positions agree with TRBD1. Germline values: CDR1 SNHLY, CDR2 FYNNEI. CDR3 length equals 14 residues. Losses at the gene ends were 11 bases for V and 4 bases for J; bases not matched to a gene: 12. The CDR3 protein is CAARADRVPDTQYF. The CDR3 nucleotides are TGTGCCGCCCGAGCTGACAGGGTCCCAGATACGCAGTATTTT.

This clonotype occurred a few times. This chain uses TRBV5-1 with TRBJ2-2; unclear D gene. The V gene's germline CDR1 is SGHRS and CDR2 YFSETQ. The V gene lost 6 bases and the J gene lost 2 bases, with 14 bases spanning the gap. This CDR3 comprises 15 residues. This CDR3 reads CASKVASGNTGELFF. For the CDR3, the DNA is TGCGCCAGCAAAGTGGCCTCCGGAAACACCGGGGAGCTGTTTTTT. Filled out from reference TRBV5-1 and TRBJ2-2, the complete variable domain reads KAGVTQTPRYLIKTRGQQVTLSCSPISGHRSVSWYQQTPGQGLQFLFEYFSETQRNKGNFPGRFSGRQFSNSRSEMNVSTLELGDSALYLCASKVASGNTGELFFGEGSRLTVL.

The V and J genes are TRBV7-9 and TRBJ1-1; 9 bases fit TRBD1. V lost 8 bases, J lost 5 bases, and 6 bases stayed unmatched. There are 13 residues in the CDR3. The germline CDR1 and CDR2 sequences are SEHNR and FQNEAQ (reference sequence). Here the CDR3 DNA reads TGTGCCAGCTCACAGGGGGCTGGGACTGAAGCTTTCTTT. It codes for CASSQGAGTEAFF.

The gene calls are TRBV7-8 and TRBJ2-7; D uncertain. V lost 5 bases, J lost 2 bases, and 13 bases lay in between. The CDR3 consists of 14 residues. Germline V gene data show CDR1 as SGHVS and CDR2 as FQNEAQ. The CDR3 reads CASSPSDGTYEQYF. In DNA form, the CDR3 reads TGTGCCAGCAGCCCGAGTGATGGAACCTACGAGCAGTACTTC. Together with reference TRBV7-8 and TRBJ2-7, the CDR3 gives the full variable domain: GAGVSQSPRYKVAKRGQDVALRCDPISGHVSLFWYQQALGQGPEFLTYFQNEAQLDKSGLPSDRFFAERPEGSVSTLKIQRTQQEDSAVYLCASSPSDGTYEQYFGPGTRLTVT.

As for this clonotype: A far larger clone differs by one base, so this is likely a read error. The rearrangement uses TRBV6-2 or TRBV6-3 and TRBJ1-2; TRBD1 agrees at 10 bases. This CDR3 is built from 16 residues. V shed 8 bases, J shed 4 bases, and the junction held 13 bases outside the gene matches. CDR1 is MNHEY, CDR2 SVGEGT, per germline. CDR3 loop: CASLRDRGVASYGYTF. CDR3 nucleotide sequence: TGTGCCAGCCTCCGGGACAGGGGAGTGGCTAGCTATGGCTACACCTTC.

This clonotype was detected ten times or more. The V and J genes are TRBV13 and TRBJ1-4; D gene ambiguous. CDR1 is PRHDT and CDR2 is FYEKMQ in the germline V gene (reference sequence). V was cut by 5 bases and J by 5 bases, with 18 bases left in between. This CDR3 is built from 16 residues. The CDR3: CASSQRTGSQNEKLFF. In nucleotides, the CDR3 is TGTGCCAGCAGCCAGAGGACCGGTTCGCAGAATGAAAAACTGTTTTTT.

There are many counts of this clonotype. The V and J genes are TRBV27 and TRBJ1-2; weak D call: TRBD1 (6 bases). The germline V gene encodes CDR1 MNHEY and CDR2 SMNVEV (reference sequence). V was pared by 2 bases and J by 5 bases, with 12 bases between. The CDR3 covers 14 residues. The CDR3 nucleotides are TGTGCCAGCAGTTTAGGGGGACAAGGATATGGCTACACCTTC. Protein product: CASSLGGQGYGYTF.

The rearrangement uses TRBV29-1 and TRBJ1-2, with TRBD1 identical over 8 bases. With 3 bases clipped from V and 6 bases from J, the junction kept 6 bases outside the gene matches. CDR3 length: 13 amino acids. Germline assignment: CDR1 SQVTM and CDR2 ANQGSEA. Here the CDR3 DNA reads TGCAGCGTTGACTTCTCAGGGGGCGATGGCTACACCTTC. The encoded protein is CSVDFSGGDGYTF.

This chain uses TRBV7-9 with TRBJ2-2, with D uncertain. The germline CDR1 and CDR2 sequences are SEHNR and FQNEAQ (reference sequence). The CDR3 is 13 residues long. Trimming took off 5 bases at V and 6 bases at J, with 10 bases between the two ends. The CDR3 region is CASSQDGPGELFF. CDR3 in DNA: TGTGCCAGCAGCCAGGACGGGCCCGGGGAGCTGTTTTTT.

This clonotype has a handful of counts. The V and J genes are TRBV6-2 or TRBV6-3 and TRBJ2-3; 8 nucleotides match TRBD2. V trimming: 6 bases; J trimming: 6 bases; junction bases outside the gene matches: 5. CDR3 size: 13 residues. CDR1 MNHEY and CDR2 SVGEGT come from the germline V gene. Written as DNA, the CDR3 is TGTGCCAGCAGAACGGGGGGGGCCGATACGCAGTATTTT. Protein: CASRTGGADTQYF.

About this clonotype itself: This likely comes from a read error, as the CDR3 has no conserved phenylalanine or tryptophan at its end. The rearrangement uses TRBV20-1 and TRBJ2-7; D is uncertain. V lost 5 bases to trimming and J lost 6 bases, with 17 bases between them. Germline V gene sequence: CDR1 DFQATT, CDR2 SNEGSKA (reference sequence). This CDR3 has 13 amino acids. Here the CDR3 DNA reads TGCAGTGCTCCCCGGACCGATACCAGCGAGCAGTACCTC. It translates to CSAPRTDTSEQYL.

A word on this clonotype: The junction and the germline gene differ at one end; a read error may be behind it. V and J are TRBV24-1 and TRBJ1-1, with TRBD1 matching 9 bases. The CDR3 is 13 amino acids. Germline V gene lookup returns CDR1 KGHDR and CDR2 SFDVKD. CDR3 loop: CATRTGGNTEAFF. The CDR3 nucleotides read TGTGCCACCAGGACAGGGGGGAACACTGAAGCCTTCTTT.

This clonotype was detected many times. This chain uses TRBV20-1 with TRBJ1-2, with D possibly TRBD1 on 5 matching bases. This CDR3 has 15 residues. V was shortened by 0 bases and J by 8 bases, with 19 bases between the two germline ends. The germline gives CDR1 DFQATT, CDR2 SNEGSKA (reference sequence). CDR3 sequence reads: CSARDGAVPEGGYTF. As DNA, the CDR3 is TGCAGTGCTAGAGATGGGGCGGTTCCGGAGGGCGGCTACACCTTC.

This clonotype was seen repeatedly, ten times or more. For the CDR3, the DNA is TGTGCCAGCAGCCGGACTACTAGCACAGATACGCAGTATTTT. Protein sequence: CASSRTTSTDTQYF. The chain recombines TRBV12-3 or TRBV12-4 with TRBJ2-3, with D possibly being TRBD2 (6 bases). The ends were cut back, 6 bases at V and 0 bases at J, with 10 bases in the middle. The length of the CDR3 is 14 residues.

This clonotype was seen at least ten times. An end of the junction does not agree with germline; a read error may underlie this. The rearrangement joins TRBV5-1 to TRBJ1-1, with no clear D. Germline CDR1 SGHRS, CDR2 YFSETQ. CDR3 length equals 15 residues. CDR3 in amino acids: CASSLHLDGNSEAFF. The DNA for the CDR3 is TGCGCCAGCAGCTTACATTTGGACGGAAACAGTGAAGCTTTCTTT.

In its sample, this clonotype was seen many times. The V gene is TRBV6-1, the J gene TRBJ1-2, with a possible D match to TRBD1 (6 bases). V lost 7 bases to trimming and J lost 3 bases, with 15 bases between them. This CDR3 spans 14 amino acids. CDR1 and CDR2 from the germline V gene are MNHNS and SASEGT. The DNA of the CDR3 is TGTGCCAGCAAAGTGACAGGATCCGACTATGGCTACACCTTC. This gives the protein CASKVTGSDYGYTF.

A remark on this clonotype: This may be a read error, as it is one base from a much larger clone. This sequence joins TRBV12-3 or TRBV12-4 and TRBJ1-2, with D possibly being TRBD1 (5 bases). The CDR3 sequence is 14 residues long. Trimming removed 6 bases from V and 4 bases from J, with 15 bases in between. The CDR3 loop is CASRTGLEGYGYTF. The CDR3 nucleotides read TGTGCCAGCAGGACGGGACTGGAAGGCTATGGCTACACCTTC.

This clonotype was seen more than once but under ten times. A much larger clonotype is one base distant, so this may be a read error. The chain carries TRBV9 and TRBJ1-5; D is unclear. The CDR3 is 15 amino acids. Germline assignment: CDR1 SGDLS and CDR2 YYNGEE. CDR3 in amino acids: CANSATAHSNQPQHF. CDR3 nucleotides: TGTGCCAACAGCGCAACAGCACATAGCAATCAGCCCCAGCATTTT.

Many counts were recorded for this clonotype. CDR3 residues: CASSHLAVNSPLHF. The CDR3 region has the DNA TGTGCCAGCAGCCACTTGGCGGTGAATTCACCCCTCCACTTT. The genes are TRBV3-1 and TRBJ1-6, with no clear D. Germline-derived CDR1 and CDR2 are LGHDT and YNNKEL (reference sequence). The length of the CDR3 is 14 residues. V shed 3 bases and J shed 7 bases, with 10 bases lying between them.

In its sample, this clonotype was seen many times. The rearrangement joins TRBV5-1 to TRBJ1-6, with a weak D call TRBD1 (5 bases). The CDR3 has 15 amino acids. The V gene lost 1 base and the J gene lost 7 bases, with 12 bases spanning the gap. CDR1 is SGHRS and CDR2 is YFSETQ in the germline V gene. CDR3 region: CASSLIGTGNSPLHF. The CDR3 bases are TGCGCCAGCAGCTTGATAGGGACTGGAAATTCACCCCTCCACTTT.

This clonotype has a count of ten or more. The chain joins TRBV12-3 or TRBV12-4 to TRBJ2-2; D gene unclear. The CDR3 has 14 residues. V lost 6 bases, J lost 1 base, and 9 bases lay in between. The CDR3: CASSHLENTGELFF. The CDR3 bases are TGTGCCAGCAGCCACCTTGAGAACACCGGGGAGCTGTTTTTT.

This clonotype was detected only a few times. The conserved phenylalanine or tryptophan is not found at the CDR3 terminus, so this likely reflects a read error. The rearrangement uses TRBV29-1 and TRBJ1-1; possible D gene TRBD1, 5 bases. The CDR3 spans 14 residues. Looked up from germline, CDR1 is SQVTM and CDR2 is ANQGSEA. The ends were cut back, 5 bases at V and 2 bases at J, with 15 bases in the middle. The CDR3: CSVTLLTVNTEAFL. The CDR3 DNA reads as TGCAGCGTTACGTTATTGACAGTCAACACTGAAGCTTTCCTT.